Each of the 21 T cell receptor beta chains below was sequenced from the same sample in a study of blood T cell repertoires in COVID-19. TCRdb's table, derived via immunoSEQ multiplex PCR, lists solely in-frame clones and lacks some. Of 280,000 or so clones in the sample, roughly 89% were seen once. Source material: PBMCs or T cells enriched from blood (not recorded which). The source of these receptors is a woman younger than 35 with acute COVID-19.

The V and J genes are TRBV2 and TRBJ2-1; 7 bases are shared with TRBD2. The CDR3 contains 13 residues. CDR1 and CDR2 (germline): SNHLY, FYNNEI. V was pared by 8 bases and J by 6 bases, with 7 bases of the junction left unmatched. CDR3 in DNA: TGTGCCAGCGTACGGGAGGTCGGCAATGAGCAGTTCTTC. Translation: CASVREVGNEQFF.

The chain is built from TRBV5-8 and TRBJ2-3; 9 bases are shared with TRBD2. Germline V gene lookup returns CDR1 SGHTS and CDR2 YDEGEE. The CDR3 has 16 residues. Trimming took 3 bases from V and 1 from J; bases not matched to a gene: 6. The CDR3 reads CASSWGTSSRTDTQYF. The DNA for the CDR3 is TGTGCCAGCAGCTGGGGGACTAGCAGCCGCACAGATACGCAGTATTTT.

This chain connects TRBV11-2 to TRBJ2-1; weak D call: TRBD1 (5 bases). The CDR3 runs 14 residues. The V gene's germline CDR1 is SGHAT and CDR2 FQNNGV. The V and J ends lost 6 bases and 0 bases respectively, with 9 bases between them. The CDR3 bases are TGTGCCAGCAGGTTGACAGACTCCTACAATGAGCAGTTCTTC. It translates to CASRLTDSYNEQFF.

A single count supports this clone. The V call is TRBV9, the J call TRBJ2-3; D is possibly TRBD1 (5 bases). Germline CDR1 SGDLS, CDR2 YYNGEE. Deletions cut 0 bases from V and 0 bases from J, with 11 bases between. The CDR3 is 16 amino acids. This chain's CDR3 is CASSVGGGHSTDTQYF. Written as DNA, the CDR3 is TGTGCCAGCAGCGTAGGAGGTGGACACAGCACAGATACGCAGTATTTT.

The chain uses TRBV9 and TRBJ1-4; 9 nucleotides match TRBD1. The CDR3 sequence is 14 residues long. The germline V gene has CDR1 SGDLS and CDR2 YYNGEE. The J segment lost 8 bases and the V segment lost 3 bases, leaving 5 bases of the junction unmatched. CDR3 amino acids: CASSAGQGTEKLFF. CDR3 DNA: TGTGCCAGCAGCGCCGGACAGGGGACCGAAAAACTGTTTTTT.

Note on this clone: The identical CDR3 is also encoded by other nucleotide sequences in the sample. The chain is built from TRBV27 and TRBJ2-7, with 14 bases matching TRBD2. The CDR3 totals 15 residues. CDR1 and CDR2 from the germline V gene are MNHEY and SMNVEV (reference sequence). Losses at the gene ends were 4 bases for V and 6 bases for J; bases not matched to a gene: 5. The CDR3 DNA reads TGTGCCAGCAGTTCCGGGACTAGCGGGAGAGGCGAGCAGTACTTC. This encodes CASSSGTSGRGEQYF.

The chain has TRBV5-4 and TRBJ2-3; TRBD2 aligns across 9 bases. This CDR3 spans 19 amino acids. Germline CDR1 SGHNT, CDR2 YYREEE (reference sequence). The junction had 13 bases not matched to a gene; V was cut back by 2 bases and J by 0 bases. CDR3 DNA: TGTGCCAGCAGCTTTGGCCCCCCTTCGCGGGAGGGGAGCACAGATACGCAGTATTTT. This sequence encodes CASSFGPPSREGSTDTQYF.

This sequence joins TRBV9 and TRBJ1-2, with TRBD1 matching 7 bases. This CDR3 comprises 17 residues. The V and J ends lost 0 bases and 1 base, in that order; junction bases with no gene match: 9. The germline CDR1 and CDR2 sequences are SGDLS and YYNGEE. The CDR3 bases are TGTGCCAGCAGCGTAGTAGGAAGGACAGGCTGTAACTATGGCTACACCTTC. Its translation is CASSVVGRTGCNYGYTF.

The V call is TRBV5-5, the J call TRBJ2-6; 7 nucleotides align to TRBD2. Germline V gene data show CDR1 as SGHKS and CDR2 as YYEKEE (reference sequence). The V and J ends lost 4 bases and 1 base, in that order; junction bases with no gene match: 14. The CDR3 covers 19 residues. The CDR3 DNA reads TGTGCCAGCAGCCCGGGCGGGCTAGCGGTCACATCTGGGGCCAACGTCCTGACTTTC. Amino acid sequence: CASSPGGLAVTSGANVLTF.

V usage is TRBV6-5 and J usage is TRBJ2-5; 7 bases are shared with TRBD2. The CDR3 sequence is 14 residues long. V gave up 5 bases and J gave up 0 bases; unmatched junction bases: 3. CDR1 and CDR2 from the germline V gene are MNHEY and SVGAGI. The CDR3 loop is CASSILANQETQYF. CDR3 bases: TGTGCCAGCAGTATACTAGCGAACCAAGAGACCCAGTACTTC.

The gene calls are TRBV5-5 and TRBJ2-7; 10 nucleotides match TRBD2. V was pared by 2 bases and J by 1 base, with 6 bases of the junction left unmatched. The CDR3 contains 16 residues. Germline values: CDR1 SGHKS, CDR2 YYEKEE (reference sequence). This chain's CDR3 is CASSFPSGGLSYEQYF. The CDR3 DNA reads TGTGCCAGCAGCTTCCCTAGCGGGGGCCTATCCTACGAGCAGTACTTC.

The rearrangement uses TRBV19 and TRBJ1-1; tentative D call: TRBD1 (6 bases). Deletions cut 3 bases from V and 1 base from J, with 12 bases between. From germline, CDR1 is LNHDA and CDR2 SQIVND (reference sequence). The CDR3 spans 15 residues. CDR3 coding DNA: TGTGCCAGTAGTATCGCCGGGGGGGCGAACACTGAAGCTTTCTTT. Translating gives CASSIAGGANTEAFF.

The V and J genes are TRBV29-1 and TRBJ2-4, with TRBD2 as a possible D gene (6 bases). This CDR3 spans 14 amino acids. Trimming removed 3 bases from V and 1 base from J, with 10 bases in between. Germline loops: CDR1 SQVTM, CDR2 ANQGSEA. The CDR3 protein is CSVDKGGAKNIQYF. For the CDR3, the DNA is TGCAGCGTTGATAAGGGAGGTGCCAAAAACATTCAGTACTTC.

The table lists this clone with a count of one. One junction end disagrees with the germline gene, perhaps due to a read error. This chain uses TRBV19 with TRBJ1-1; D perhaps matches TRBD1 (5 bases). CDR3 length: 13 amino acids. The germline V gene encodes CDR1 LNHDA and CDR2 SQIVND (reference sequence). The CDR3 DNA reads as TGTGCCAGTAGTGTAGAGGGGCTCTCTGAAGCTTTCTTT. This codes for CASSVEGLSEAFF.

V usage is TRBV28 and J usage is TRBJ1-2; 8 nucleotides agree with TRBD1. The V and J ends lost 8 bases and 0 bases, in that order; junction bases with no gene match: 2. Germline CDR1 and CDR2: MDHEN and SYDVKM. The CDR3 is 13 amino acids. CDR3 amino acids: CASRTGTNYGYTF. The CDR3 DNA is TGTGCCAGCCGGACAGGGACTAACTATGGCTACACCTTC.

This clone was counted once. CDR3 in amino acids: CASSPWTSGGLFYNEQFF. CDR3 in DNA: TGTGCCAGCAGTCCTTGGACTAGCGGAGGACTCTTCTACAATGAGCAGTTCTTC. J is TRBJ2-1 and V is TRBV27; 10 nucleotides match TRBD2. J lost 3 bases, V lost 5 bases, and 13 bases had no gene match. Germline loops: CDR1 MNHEY, CDR2 SMNVEV (reference sequence). The CDR3 sequence is 18 residues long.

This chain joins TRBV27 and TRBJ1-4; TRBD1 aligns across 7 bases. V lost 10 bases and J lost 0; bases outside the gene matches: 8. Germline loops: CDR1 MNHEY, CDR2 SMNVEV (reference sequence). The length of the CDR3 is 15 residues. CDR3 nucleotides: TGTGCCAACAAAAGAGGGGGCGCAACTAATGAAAAACTGTTTTTT. Its translation is CANKRGGATNEKLFF.

The chain uses TRBV4-2 and TRBJ2-5, with D possibly TRBD2 on 6 matching bases. Trimming pared 1 base from V and 4 bases from J, leaving 16 bases between. There are 16 residues in the CDR3. Germline values: CDR1 LGHNA, CDR2 YNFKEQ. The CDR3, as DNA: TGTGCCAGCAGCCAAGGACGGCAGCGGAGGGGAGAGACCCAGTACTTC. This translates into CASSQGRQRRGETQYF.

V is TRBV5-8 and J is TRBJ1-1; 7 positions agree with TRBD1. This CDR3 is 17 amino acids long. The V gene end was trimmed by 1 base and the J gene end by 1 base; junction bases not matched to a gene: 10. Germline CDR1 is SGHTS and CDR2 is YDEGEE. DNA of the CDR3: TGTGCCAGCAGCTTGTTAATTCTCCGGGACAGGAACACTGAAGCTTTCTTT. Its translation is CASSLLILRDRNTEAFF.

V gene TRBV5-1 combines with J gene TRBJ1-3; TRBD1 is a possible D gene (6 bases). V was cut by 3 bases and J by 4 bases, with 8 bases left in between. Germline lookup yields CDR1 SGHRS and CDR2 YFSETQ. There are 13 residues in the CDR3. This CDR3 is CASSSDRGNTIYF. As DNA, the CDR3 is TGCGCCAGCAGCTCCGACAGGGGAAACACCATATATTTT.

This chain joins TRBV5-1 and TRBJ1-1; 9 bases fit TRBD1. The V gene's germline CDR1 is SGHRS and CDR2 YFSETQ. The CDR3 runs 14 residues. The J segment lost 5 bases and the V segment lost 0 bases, leaving 2 bases of the junction unmatched. CDR3 sequence (DNA): TGCGCCAGCAGCTTGGAGACAGGGGGGACTGAAGCTTTCTTT. It codes for CASSLETGGTEAFF.